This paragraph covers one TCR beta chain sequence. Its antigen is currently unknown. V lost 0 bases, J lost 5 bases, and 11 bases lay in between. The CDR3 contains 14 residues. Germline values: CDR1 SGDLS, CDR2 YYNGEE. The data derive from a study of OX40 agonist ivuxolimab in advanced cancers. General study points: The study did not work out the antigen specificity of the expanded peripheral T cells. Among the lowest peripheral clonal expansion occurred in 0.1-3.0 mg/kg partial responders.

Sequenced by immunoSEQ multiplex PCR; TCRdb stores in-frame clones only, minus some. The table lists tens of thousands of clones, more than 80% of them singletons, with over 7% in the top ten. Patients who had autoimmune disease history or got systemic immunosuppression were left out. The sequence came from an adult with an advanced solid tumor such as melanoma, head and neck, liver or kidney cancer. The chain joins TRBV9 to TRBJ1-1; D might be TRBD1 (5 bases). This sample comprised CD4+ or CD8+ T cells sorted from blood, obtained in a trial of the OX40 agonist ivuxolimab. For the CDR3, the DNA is TGTGCCAGCAGCGTAGGTCAAGGGACGACTGAAGCTTTCTTT. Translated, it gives CASSVGQGTTEAFF.